The clone carrying this TCR beta chain was counted at least ten times. Its antigen is unknown. The data stem from a study of T cells after yellow fever vaccination. Points from the study as a whole: The study found a weaker secondary response that peaked faster, day 5 versus 15.

TCRdb independently ran MiXCR on the 5' RACE reads; one entry per CDR3 protein. In the table there are about 63,000 distinct CDR3 sequences, 6.5% to 9% of which are singletons. CDR1 MNHEY and CDR2 SMNVEV come from the germline V gene (reference sequence). Trimming stripped 5 bases from V and 1 base from J, with 8 bases between. CDR3 length equals 13 residues. The source of this sequence is a man in his thirties or forties who received the YFV17D yellow fever vaccine. This sequence joins TRBV27 and TRBJ2-5; D is uncertain. The source material was CD8+ T cells sorted from PBMCs, sampled 15 days after the yellow fever booster vaccination. In DNA, the CDR3 is TGTGCCAGCAGTCCCCGTCTCCAAGAGACCCAGTACTTC. Translation gives CASSPRLQETQYF.